This T cell receptor beta chain was obtained from a study of blood T cell repertoires in COVID-19. On the study more broadly: PBMCs, B-cell-depleted T cells, or T cells were the source of the cDNA or gDNA that made up the material.

This CDR3 has 14 amino acids. With 9 bases removed from V and 4 bases from J, the gap between germline ends came to 16 bases. Germline V gene sequence: CDR1 SNHLY, CDR2 FYNNEI. As handled by the study authors: Researchers report that nucleated cell counts were estimated from reference gene primer amplification. Measured with immunoSEQ multiplex PCR; TCRdb has only the in-frame clones, and not every one. The V and J calls and clone size are taken from that table; D and trimming were inferred from the DNA. The table has around 200,000 clones, roughly nine tenths seen once. The V and J genes are TRBV2 and TRBJ2-1, with D tentatively TRBD2 (5 bases). The sequenced sample consisted of peripheral blood. This clonotype was sampled from a man aged 65 to 85 with active or convalescent COVID-19. The CDR3 sequence is CASGLDGGYNEQFF. The CDR3 region has the DNA TGTGCCAGTGGACTTGACGGAGGATACAATGAGCAGTTCTTC.